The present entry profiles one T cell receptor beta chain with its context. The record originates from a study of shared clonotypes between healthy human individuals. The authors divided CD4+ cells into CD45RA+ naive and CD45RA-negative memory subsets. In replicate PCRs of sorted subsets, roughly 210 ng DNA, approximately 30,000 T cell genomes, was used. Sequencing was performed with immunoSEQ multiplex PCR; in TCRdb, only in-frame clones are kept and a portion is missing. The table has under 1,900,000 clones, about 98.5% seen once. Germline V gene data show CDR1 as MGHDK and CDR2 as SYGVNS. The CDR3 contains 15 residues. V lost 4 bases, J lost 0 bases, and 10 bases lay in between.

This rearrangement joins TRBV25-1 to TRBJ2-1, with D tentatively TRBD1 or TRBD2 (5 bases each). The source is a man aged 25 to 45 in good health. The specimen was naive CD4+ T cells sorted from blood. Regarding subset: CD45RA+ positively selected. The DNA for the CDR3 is TGTGCCAGCAGTGCGATTGGGGGCTCCTACAATGAGCAGTTCTTC. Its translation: CASSAIGGSYNEQFF.